Sequencing of this TCR beta chain was carried out in a study of radiotherapy plus CTLA-4 blockade in lung cancer. Study-level findings and limits: Alongside interferon-beta, early blood T cell clone dynamics were reportedly the best predictor of response. Blood-borne expansion of tumor-derived TCR clones followed radiotherapy plus ipilimumab.

On this clone: Its matching antigen is unknown.

Receiving focal radiation plus CTLA-4 blockade with ipilimumab were patients who had chemo-refractory metastatic non-small-cell lung cancer. Using immunoSEQ multiplex PCR, the repertoire was profiled, and TCRdb retains in-frame clones only, with some absent. The sample has tens of thousands of clones, roughly 70% seen once. The input for sequencing was peripheral blood, taken from a patient treated with radiotherapy plus ipilimumab. This TCR was recovered from a human donor with non-small cell lung cancer that progressed on radiotherapy plus ipilimumab.

As DNA, the CDR3 is TGTGCCAGCAGCCTAATTGACAGGGGTGAAGCTTTCTTT. It yields the protein CASSLIDRGEAFF. The chain carries TRBV6-5 and TRBJ1-1, with 8 bases aligning to TRBD1. This CDR3 is 13 amino acids long. Germline CDR1 reads MNHEY; CDR2 reads SVGAGI. V shed 6 bases and J 7 bases; nucleotides not matched to a gene: 7.